This T cell receptor beta chain was identified in a study of response to subunit inactivated influenza vaccine. Study-level findings and limits: After each seasonal influenza vaccination, few new T cells are recruited, the authors suggested.

TCRdb re-derived calls from the RT-PCR reads in MiXCR, one entry per CDR3 protein. The data contain approximately 530,000 distinct CDR3 sequences, around 8% of them singletons. To note about this clonotype: Its antigen remains unidentified.

In germline, CDR1 is DFQATT, CDR2 SNEGSKA (reference sequence). The germline V and J ends were trimmed by 6 bases and 1 base, with 13 bases remaining between them. The length of the CDR3 is 14 residues. The rearrangement uses TRBV20-1 and TRBJ2-1; D gene uncertain. The receptor comes from a man aged 45 to 75 who received an inactivated influenza vaccine. Sequencing used PBMCs from blood, obtained less than 25 months after vaccination. CDR3 nucleotides: TGCAGTGCGCTCTTTGGACGATCCTACAATGAGCAGTTCTTC. It encodes CSALFGRSYNEQFF.